This T cell receptor (beta chain) was captured in a study of beta chain features in type 1 diabetes. This clone was counted only a few times. The antigen is undetermined. Isolated RNA was reverse transcribed in full, so expressed TCRB transcripts were sequenced. Clones were sequenced by immunoSEQ multiplex PCR, and TCRdb holds only the in-frame ones, with some missing. The sample lists hundreds of thousands of clones, over 11% occurring once. Whole-study findings and limits: Shorter TCRB CDR3s, moderately but significantly so, were found in Type 1 diabetes patients in all four CD4+ subsets.

Sequencing input: naive CD4+ T cells from blood. This TCR was sampled from a man younger than 30 with type 1 diabetes.

The CDR3 bases are TGTGCCAGCAGCGTAGCTACGGGGACAGATAACACCGGGGAGCTGTTTTTT. Translation gives CASSVATGTDNTGELFF. The chain recombines TRBV9 with TRBJ2-2; 7 nucleotides agree with TRBD1. Germline trimming cut 0 bases from V and 2 bases from J; bases unmatched to any gene: 7. There are 17 residues in the CDR3. Looked up from germline, CDR1 is SGDLS and CDR2 is YYNGEE.